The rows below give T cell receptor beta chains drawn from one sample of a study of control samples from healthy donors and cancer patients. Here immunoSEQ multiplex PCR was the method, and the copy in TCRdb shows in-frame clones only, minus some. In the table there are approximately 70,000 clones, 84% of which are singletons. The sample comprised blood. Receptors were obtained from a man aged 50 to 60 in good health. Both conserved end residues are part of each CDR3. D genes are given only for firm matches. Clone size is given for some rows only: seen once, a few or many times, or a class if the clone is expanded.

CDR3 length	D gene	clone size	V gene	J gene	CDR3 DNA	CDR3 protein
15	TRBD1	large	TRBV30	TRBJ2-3	TGTGCCTGGAGTGGTTGGGACAGGGGGACAGATACGCAGTATTTT	CAWSGWDRGTDTQYF
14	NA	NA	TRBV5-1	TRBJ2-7	TGCGCCAGCAGCCTAGAGCTAAGCTCCTACGAGCAGTACTTC	CASSLELSSYEQYF
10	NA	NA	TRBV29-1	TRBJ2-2	TGCAGCGCCGGGAACGGGGAGCTGTTTTTT	CSAGNGELFF
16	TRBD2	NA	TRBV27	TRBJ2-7	TGTGCCAGCAGTACCCCCACTAGCGGGCTTCTGCATGGGCAGTACTTC	CASSTPTSGLLHGQYF
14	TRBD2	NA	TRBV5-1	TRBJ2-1	TGCGCCAGCAGCTTTAGCGGGTTCAACAATGAGCAGTTCTTC	CASSFSGFNNEQFF
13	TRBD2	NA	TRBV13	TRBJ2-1	TGTGCCAGCAGCCTTAGCGGGAGTACTGAGCAGTTCTTC	CASSLSGSTEQFF
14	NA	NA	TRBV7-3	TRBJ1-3	TGTGCCAGCAGCTTAATCGTGGCTGGAAACACCATATATTTT	CASSLIVAGNTIYF
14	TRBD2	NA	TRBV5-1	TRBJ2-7	TGCGCCAGCAGCTTGGGGGGCGGGGGGGGTGAGCAGTACTTC	CASSLGGGGGEQYF
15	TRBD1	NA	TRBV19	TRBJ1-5	TGTGCCAGTAGTATAGATACAGGGGGCAATCAGCCCCAGCATTTT	CASSIDTGGNQPQHF
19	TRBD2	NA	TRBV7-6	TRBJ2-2	TGTGCCAGCAGCTTAGGGGGTTGGATAGCGGGGCGGAACACCGGGGAGCTGTTTTTT	CASSLGGWIAGRNTGELFF
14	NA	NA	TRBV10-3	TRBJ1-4	TGTGCCATCTCCGGGGGGGGCAATGGTGAAAAACTGTTTTTT	CAISGGGNGEKLFF
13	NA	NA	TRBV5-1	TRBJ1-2	TGCGCCAGCAGCGGAGACGGCAAGTATGGCTACACCTTC	CASSGDGKYGYTF
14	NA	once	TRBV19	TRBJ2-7	TGTGCCAGTAGTATAAATCGAGACTACTACGAGCAGTACTTC	CASSINRDYYEQYF
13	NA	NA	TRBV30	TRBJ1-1	TGTGCCTGGAAAGTGAACAGCAACACTGAAGCTTTCTTT	CAWKVNSNTEAFF
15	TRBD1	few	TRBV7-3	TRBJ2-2	TGTGCCAGCAGCCGCCGGGACAGTGAACACCGGGGAGCTGTTTTT	CASSRRDSEHRGAVF
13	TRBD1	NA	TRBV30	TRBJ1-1	TGTGCCCACGTGGACAGGGCGTACACTGAAGCTTTCTTT	CAHVDRAYTEAFF
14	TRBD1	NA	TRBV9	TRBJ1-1	TGTGCCAGCAGCCCGTCCGGACAGGGGTTCGAAGCTTTCTTT	CASSPSGQGFEAFF
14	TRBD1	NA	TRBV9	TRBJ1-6	TGTGCCAGCAGCGAGGGACAGAAAAATTCACCCCTCCACTTT	CASSEGQKNSPLHF
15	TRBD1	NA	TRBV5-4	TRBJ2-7	TGTGCCAGCAGCTTGGGGGGACAGCGCTCCTACGAGCAGTACTTC	CASSLGGQRSYEQYF
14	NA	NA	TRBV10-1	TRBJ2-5	TGCGCCAGCAGTACTCCCGGACCTGGAGAGACCCAGTACTTC	CASSTPGPGETQYF
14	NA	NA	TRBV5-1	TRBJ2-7	TGCGCCAGCAGCCTCGGGGGATCCTCCTACGAGCAGTACTTC	CASSLGGSSYEQYF
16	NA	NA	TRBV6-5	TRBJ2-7	TGTGCCAGCAGTTACTCGCTGGGGGGACTCACCGGTGAGCAGTACTTC	CASSYSLGGLTGEQYF
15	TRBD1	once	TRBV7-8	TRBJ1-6	TGTGCCAGCAGCTTAAATGGACAGGGGTACTCACCCCTCCACTTT	CASSLNGQGYSPLHF
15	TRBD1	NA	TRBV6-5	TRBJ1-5	TGTGCCAGCAGCAAAGACAGGGGTGGCAATCAGCCCCAGCATTTT	CASSKDRGGNQPQHF
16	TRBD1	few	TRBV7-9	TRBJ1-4	TGTGCCAGCAGACCGGGACAGGGGGCGGTTAATGAAAAACTGTTTTTT	CASRPGQGAVNEKLFF
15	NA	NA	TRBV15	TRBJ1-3	TGTGCCACCAGCAGAGATCGCGGAGGGGGAAACACCATATATTTT	CATSRDRGGGNTIYF
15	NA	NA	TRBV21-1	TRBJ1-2	TGTGCCAGCAGCCCCGGGGGGGGGAGGAACTATGGCTACACCTTC	CASSPGGGRNYGYTF
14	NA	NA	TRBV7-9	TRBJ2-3	TGTGCCAGCAGAAGGGGGTCAGGCACAGATACGCAGTATTTT	CASRRGSGTDTQYF
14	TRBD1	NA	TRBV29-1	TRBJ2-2	TGCAGCGTACCGGGACAGGGTAACACCGGGGAGCTGTTTTTT	CSVPGQGNTGELFF
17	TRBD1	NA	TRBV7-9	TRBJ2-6	TGTGCCAGCAGCTTAGGTGCAGGGGGCAATGGGGCCAACGTCCTGACTTTC	CASSLGAGGNGANVLTF
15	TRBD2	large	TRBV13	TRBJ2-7	TGTGCCAGCAGCTTAAGCCCTAGCGGGAGCCACGAGCAGTACTTC	CASSLSPSGSHEQYF
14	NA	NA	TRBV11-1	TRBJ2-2	TGTGCCAGCAGCTTAAGTTGGGGAACCGGGGAGCTGTTTTTT	CASSLSWGTGELFF
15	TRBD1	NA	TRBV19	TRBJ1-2	TGTGCCAGTAGTACGGTGACAGGGGGCAACTATGGCTACACCTTC	CASSTVTGGNYGYTF
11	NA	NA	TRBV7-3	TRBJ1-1	TGTGCCAGCAGCAGGGACACTGAAGCTTTCTTT	CASSRDTEAFF
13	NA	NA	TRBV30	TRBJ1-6	TGTGCCTGGAGTGTACAGGCCGGACGGATACTCCACTTT	CAWSVQAGRILHF
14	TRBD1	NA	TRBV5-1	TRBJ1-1	TGCGCCAGCAGCTCCGCAGGGGGCTACACTGAAGCTTTCTTT	CASSSAGGYTEAFF
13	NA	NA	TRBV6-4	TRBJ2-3	TGTGCCAGCAGTGCGGGAGACACAGATACGCAGTATTTT	CASSAGDTDTQYF
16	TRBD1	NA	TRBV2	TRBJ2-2	TGTGCCAGCACCTCGTCCCGGGACAGGGGGACCGGGGAGCTGTTTTTT	CASTSSRDRGTGELFF
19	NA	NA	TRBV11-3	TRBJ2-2	TGTGCCAGCAGCTTAGATCGCCGGCAGGCTTTCGCGAACACCGGGGAGCTGTTTTTT	CASSLDRRQAFANTGELFF
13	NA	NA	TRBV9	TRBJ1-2	TGTGCCAGCAGCGTAGATGAGCTATATGGCTACACCTTC	CASSVDELYGYTF
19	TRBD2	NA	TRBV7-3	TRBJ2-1	TGTGCCAGCAGCTTATGGAGGCGCCCTAGCGGGAGGGGTACCAATGAGCAGTTCTTC	CASSLWRRPSGRGTNEQFF
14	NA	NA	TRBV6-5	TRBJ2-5	TGTGCCAGCAGTTACTCCAGGTTTCAAGAGACCCAGTACTTC	CASSYSRFQETQYF
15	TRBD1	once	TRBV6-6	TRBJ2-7	TGTGCCAGCAGCCCTCCGGGACAGGGAAACTACGAGCAGTACTTC	CASSPPGQGNYEQYF